The 2 T cell receptor beta chains reported below all come from one sample, sequenced in a study of blood T cells in healthy people across ages (dated by TCRdb to between 2014 and 2016). Receptor amplification or capture employed 5' RACE. The reads were generated on an Illumina HiSeq 2500. The second PCR ran for roughly 7 to 11 cycles and used a J-beta primer mix along with a sample-barcoded 5' primer. Clones were called with MiXCR by TCRdb after fastp trimmed the public reads at Q25, and only in-frame beta chains were retained. Rows merge per CDR3 protein into single entries with the most common DNA and genes. This sample holds fewer than 2,000,000 distinct CDR3 sequences; roughly 32% were observed only once. The ten largest account for about 11% of the sample. Sequencing was done on a sample of blood. The source is a woman aged 25-40 years in good health.

In this sample, this clonotype turned up a few times. The chain recombines TRBV3-1 with TRBJ1-2; D is ambiguous. CDR1 LGHDT and CDR2 YNNKEL come from the germline V gene (reference sequence). V was shortened by 2 bases and J by 7 bases, with 11 bases between the two germline ends. This CDR3 contains 13 residues. In DNA form, the CDR3 reads TGTGCCAGCAGCCAATCTCACGGAGCTGGCTACACCTTC. Protein product: CASSQSHGAGYTF.

This clonotype was observed a few times. The gene calls are TRBV20-1 and TRBJ1-2; the D is unclear. Germline CDR1 and CDR2: DFQATT and SNEGSKA (reference sequence). This CDR3 region has 13 residues. The V gene lost 8 bases and the J gene lost 1 base, with 14 bases spanning the gap. The DNA of the CDR3 is TGCAGTTTCGGGCCAAACCTTAACTATGGCTACACCTTC. Its translation is CSFGPNLNYGYTF.